Presented here are 15 T cell receptor beta chains from one specimen sequenced in a study of T cells in Graves' hyperthyroidism and ophthalmopathy. TCR beta CDR3 region amplification was performed from RNA transcripts. The HTBI primer set served for first-round RT-PCR of the TCR CDR3. A single record per CDR3 protein comes from TCRdb applying MiXCR to the multiplex PCR reads. Here the sample spans around 600,000 distinct CDR3 sequences, 14% being singletons. Sequencing was carried out using blood. The receptors derive from a woman aged 18-30 years with Graves' ophthalmopathy.

The table lists this clonotype with many counts. The rearrangement links TRBV12-3 or TRBV12-4 to TRBJ1-1; no clear D. Trimming removed 4 bases from V and 1 base from J, with 7 bases in between. This CDR3 is 13 amino acids long. CDR3 residues: CASSSLTNTEAFF. The DNA for the CDR3 is TGTGCCAGCAGTTCGCTCACGAACACTGAAGCTTTCTTT.

The chain carries TRBV9 and TRBJ1-2, with 7 bases identical to TRBD1. Germline CDR1 is SGDLS and CDR2 is YYNGEE. The CDR3 is 15 amino acids. V lost 1 base to trimming and J lost 1 base; unmatched junction nucleotides: 4. The chain's CDR3 is CASSVSGTDNYGYTF. CDR3 sequence (DNA): TGTGCCAGCAGCGTATCCGGGACAGATAACTATGGCTACACCTTC.

This chain uses TRBV4-1 with TRBJ2-4, with D perhaps matching TRBD1 (6 bases). The CDR3 is made up of 17 amino acids. Trimming took off 0 bases at V and 1 base at J, with 13 bases between the two ends. Germline lookup yields CDR1 MGHRA and CDR2 YSYEKL. The CDR3 bases are TGCGCCAGCAGCCAAGATCCAGGGGAGAGGGCCAAAAACATTCAGTACTTC. It is translated as CASSQDPGERAKNIQYF.

The V and J genes are TRBV30 and TRBJ1-5; D is unclear. The germline CDR1 and CDR2 sequences are GTSNPN and SVGIG (reference sequence). This CDR3 has 17 amino acids. V was cut by 0 bases and J by 3 bases, with 18 bases left in between. The CDR3 DNA sequence: TGTGCCTGGAGTGTACGTTTGGATTCCTTTACCAATCAGCCCCAGCATTTT. This encodes CAWSVRLDSFTNQPQHF.

Here the CDR3 DNA reads TGTGCCAGCAGCCCCCCGGGACAGGGGTTGAGTCAGCCCCAGCATTTT. Amino acid sequence: CASSPPGQGLSQPQHF. This chain links TRBV3-2 with TRBJ1-5; the table's D call, TRBD1, was not checked against the DNA. TRBV3-2 is a pseudogene. The CDR3 is made up of 16 amino acids.

This clonotype has a handful of counts. V and J are TRBV29-1 and TRBJ1-1, with 11 bases aligning to TRBD1. The J segment lost 11 bases and the V segment lost 6 bases, leaving 2 bases of the junction unmatched. The CDR3 has 10 amino acids. CDR1 is SQVTM, CDR2 ANQGSEA, per germline. CDR3 DNA sequence: TGCAGCGTGGGGGACAGGGGGGCTTTCTTT. This translates into CSVGDRGAFF.

This clonotype was detected many times. V gene TRBV5-6 combines with J gene TRBJ2-7, with 10 bases lining up with TRBD2. This CDR3 has 16 amino acids. Unmatched junction bases numbered 13, after V lost 3 bases and J lost 7 bases. Germline CDR1 reads SGHDT; CDR2 reads YYEEEE. CDR3 sequence: CASSSPPGLASLEQYF. CDR3 coding DNA: TGTGCCAGCAGCTCACCGCCGGGACTAGCGTCCCTTGAGCAGTACTTC.

The table lists this clonotype with many counts. The J gene is TRBJ2-1, the V gene TRBV7-6, with D hard to call. This CDR3 spans 15 amino acids. V was clipped by 1 base and J by 3 bases, with 10 bases between them. Per the germline V gene, CDR1 is SGHVS and CDR2 is FNYEAQ. The CDR3 region is CASSLEDAVYNEQFF. The CDR3 nucleotides are TGTGCCAGCAGCTTAGAGGACGCCGTCTACAATGAGCAGTTCTTC.

The chain recombines TRBV7-9 with TRBJ2-7, with 14 bases lining up with TRBD2. The CDR3 is 16 amino acids. Germline CDR1 is SEHNR and CDR2 is FQNEAQ (reference sequence). J lost 7 bases, V lost 3 bases, and 8 bases had no gene match. The DNA for the CDR3 is TGTGCCAGCAGCTTCGGGACTAGCGGGAGTTCTGGAGAGCAGTACTTC. It yields the protein CASSFGTSGSSGEQYF.

This clonotype was counted at least ten times. V and J are TRBV24-1 and TRBJ1-1; D is perhaps TRBD1 (5 bases). The V gene lost 7 bases and the J gene lost 1 base, with 12 bases spanning the gap. The CDR3 runs to 14 residues. Per germline, CDR1 KGHDR and CDR2 SFDVKD. CDR3 sequence reads: CATRPGAPNTEAFF. The CDR3 DNA is TGTGCCACCAGGCCTGGGGCGCCGAACACTGAAGCTTTCTTT.

This clonotype was counted a few times. The chain carries TRBV20-1 and TRBJ2-5, with 8 bases lining up with TRBD1. J was trimmed by 4 bases and V by 6 bases; bases with no gene match: 13. This CDR3 comprises 15 residues. CDR1 and CDR2 from the germline V gene are DFQATT and SNEGSKA (reference sequence). CDR3 DNA: TGCAGTGCCCCACGTGGCCAGGGGGCGAGAGAGACCCAGTACTTC. Its protein is CSAPRGQGARETQYF.

This clonotype came up many times. This chain connects TRBV7-2 to TRBJ2-2; D gene ambiguous. V dropped 5 bases and J dropped 10 bases, with 14 bases sitting between them. CDR3 length equals 13 residues. CDR1 SGHTA and CDR2 FQGNSA come from the germline V gene. CDR3 in amino acids: CASSPRLGMELFF. CDR3 nucleotides: TGTGCCAGCAGCCCCCGGCTGGGCATGGAGCTGTTTTTT. The full variable domain, completed using reference TRBV7-2 and TRBJ2-2, is GAGVSQSPSNKVTEKGKDVELRCDPISGHTALYWYRQSLGQGLEFLIYFQGNSAPDKSGLPSDRFSAERTGGSVSTLTIQRTQQEDSAVYLCASSPRLGMELFFGEGSRLTVL.

The chain recombines TRBV19 with TRBJ2-2; the match to TRBD2 covers 7 bases. CDR1 and CDR2 (germline): LNHDA, SQIVND (reference sequence). There are 13 residues in the CDR3. The CDR3 DNA follows: TGTGGCCTTGCCAGGGAGGGGTCCGGGGAGCTGTTTTTT. This sequence encodes CGLAREGSGELFF.

This clonotype was detected many times. The chain uses TRBV6-1 and TRBJ1-2; D possibly corresponds to TRBD1 (6 bases). Germline CDR1 reads MNHNS; CDR2 reads SASEGT. This CDR3 region has 13 residues. The V end lost 7 bases, the J end lost 4 bases, and 13 bases lay between the germline ends. The CDR3 region has the DNA TGTGCCAGCACCAACGGGGGGCTCTATGGCTACACCTTC. Translating gives CASTNGGLYGYTF.

Notes on this clonotype: The germline gene is not matched at one end of the junction; a read error may be the cause. CDR3 in amino acids: CASSFQGATSNYGCTF. CDR3 nucleotides: TGCGCCAGCAGCTTTCAAGGGGCGACGTCTAACTATGGCTGCACCTTC. The V gene is TRBV5-1, the J gene TRBJ1-2; perhaps TRBD1 as D (5 bases). Germline V gives CDR1 SGHRS, CDR2 YFSETQ. The CDR3 is 16 amino acids. Looking up the rest from reference TRBV5-1 and TRBJ1-2 gives the full variable domain: KAGVTQTPRYLIKTRGQQVTLSCSPISGHRSVSWYQQTPGQGLQFLFEYFSETQRNKGNFPGRFSGRQFSNSRSEMNVSTLELGDSALYLCASSFQGATSNYGCTFGSGTRLTVV.